These 19 T cell receptor beta chains share one sample of origin, sequenced in a study of vaccination and CD4 T cells after COVID-19. Treatment given: roughly nine-day PBMC culture with coronavirus spike peptide pools or control peptides (ViraFEST assay). What these receptors recognize is not known. Sequencing of cultured CD4+ T cell DNA used the Oncomine TCR Beta short-read assay. MiXCR, run by TCRdb on the PCR reads, gives a single entry per CDR3 protein. The sample lists 15,000 to 20,000 distinct CDR3 sequences; 45% to 50% were seen once. The material sequenced was CD4+ T cells from blood, cultured in vitro. The receptor set was obtained from a human donor who had recovered from COVID-19.

The chain joins TRBV27 to TRBJ2-7; D is unclear. Germline lookup yields CDR1 MNHEY and CDR2 SMNVEV (reference sequence). The V and J ends lost 4 bases and 2 bases respectively, with 9 bases between them. The CDR3 consists of 13 residues. DNA of the CDR3: TGTGCCAGCAGTTCCTCCGTTCCCTACGAGCAGTACTTC. Residues: CASSSSVPYEQYF.

This clonotype was detected only a few times. This chain uses TRBV28 with TRBJ1-2; possible D gene TRBD1, 6 bases. V shed 1 base and J shed 8 bases, with 11 bases lying between them. The CDR3 has 13 amino acids. Per the germline V gene, CDR1 is MDHEN and CDR2 is SYDVKM. The CDR3 DNA is TGTGCCAGCAGTTTATCAGGGGCAAGGGGCTACACCTTC. Translating gives CASSLSGARGYTF.

This clonotype was counted a few times. The chain recombines TRBV2 with TRBJ1-2; no firm D call. Trimming removed 0 bases from V and 3 bases from J, with 8 bases in between. Germline V CDR1 and CDR2: SNHLY, FYNNEI. The CDR3 spans 14 residues. As DNA, the CDR3 is TGTGCCAGCAGTGAAGCCGGCACCTACTATGGCTACACCTTC. It encodes CASSEAGTYYGYTF.

This rearrangement joins TRBV28 to TRBJ1-2; tentative D call: TRBD1 (6 bases). The CDR3 sequence is 15 residues long. V lost 1 base to trimming and J lost 7 bases, with 16 bases between them. Germline CDR1 and CDR2: MDHEN and SYDVKM. CDR3 protein: CASSLFNRAMGGYTF. The CDR3 DNA follows: TGTGCCAGCAGTTTATTCAACAGGGCGATGGGTGGCTACACCTTC.

The chain combines TRBV6-5 with TRBJ2-7, with D perhaps matching TRBD1 or TRBD2 (7 bases each). V was shortened by 0 bases and J by 4 bases, with 16 bases between the two germline ends. The CDR3 loop spans 16 amino acids. Germline lookup yields CDR1 MNHEY and CDR2 SVGAGI. The CDR3 reads CASSYSAGGATYEQYF. CDR3 nucleotide sequence: TGTGCCAGCAGTTACTCCGCAGGGGGGGCCACGTACGAGCAGTACTTC.

The chain combines TRBV7-2 with TRBJ1-5; maybe TRBD1 (6 bases). The CDR3 extends over 17 amino acids. V was cut by 5 bases and J by 9 bases, with 26 bases left in between. The germline V gene has CDR1 SGHTA and CDR2 FQGNSA. The CDR3 nucleotides are TGTGCCAGCAGCCCCCGTCGGGGGGGCAGGTCGATAGGGCCCCAGCATTTT. Encoded protein: CASSPRRGGRSIGPQHF.

This clonotype has only a few counts. DNA of the CDR3: TGTGCCAGCAGCTCAGGACTAGCGGGAGGCGAGCAGTACTTC. Translated, it gives CASSSGLAGGEQYF. The chain has TRBV7-6 and TRBJ2-7; 14 nucleotides match TRBD2. Trimming removed 4 bases from V and 6 bases from J; junction bases left unmatched: 2. Germline V gene sequence: CDR1 SGHVS, CDR2 FNYEAQ. This CDR3 has 14 amino acids.

The chain links TRBV27 to TRBJ1-2; weak D call: TRBD1 (5 bases). The CDR3 length is 13 residues. CDR1 and CDR2 from the germline V gene are MNHEY and SMNVEV (reference sequence). V dropped 1 base and J dropped 8 bases, with 11 bases sitting between them. The CDR3 region has the DNA TGTGCCAGCAGTTTATTCGGGGGTAAGGGCTACACCTTC. Protein product: CASSLFGGKGYTF.

The gene calls are TRBV6-1 and TRBJ1-4, with D tentatively TRBD1 (5 bases). V lost 7 bases, J lost 6 bases, and 15 bases lay in between. The CDR3 contains 14 residues. CDR1 and CDR2 (germline): MNHNS, SASEGT. The CDR3 loop is CASKPDARDEKLFF. Here the CDR3 DNA reads TGTGCCAGCAAACCGGACGCCAGGGATGAAAAACTGTTTTTT.

The chain has TRBV19 and TRBJ1-2; D gene uncertain. Looked up from germline, CDR1 is LNHDA and CDR2 is SQIVND (reference sequence). Trimming left V 6 bases short and J 5 bases short, with 13 bases between. The CDR3 totals 13 residues. Here the CDR3 reads CASSNRAVYGYTF. CDR3 coding DNA: TGTGCCAGTAGCAATAGGGCCGTTTATGGCTACACCTTC.

This clonotype showed up just a few times. This rearrangement joins TRBV6-1 to TRBJ2-5; the match to TRBD2 covers 11 bases. The germline V gene encodes CDR1 MNHNS and CDR2 SASEGT. This CDR3 has 14 amino acids. Trimming took 6 bases from V and 1 from J; bases not matched to a gene: 1. Here the CDR3 DNA reads TGTGCCAGCAGGCTAGCGGGGGGCCAAGAGACCCAGTACTTC. This encodes CASRLAGGQETQYF.

This clonotype was found a few times. The chain is built from TRBV20-1 and TRBJ1-5; D is undetermined. The CDR3 spans 13 residues. Germline loops: CDR1 DFQATT, CDR2 SNEGSKA (reference sequence). Trimming left V 3 bases short and J 1 base short, with 7 bases between. The CDR3 DNA sequence: TGCAGTGCTAGTGAGGGAAGCAATCAGCCCCAGCATTTT. Protein product: CSASEGSNQPQHF.

The DNA for the CDR3 is TGCAGCGTTGACCCTAGCAAGGTTGAATACAATGAGCAGTTCTTC. It specifies CSVDPSKVEYNEQFF. This rearrangement joins TRBV29-1 to TRBJ2-1; D is perhaps TRBD2 (5 bases). V was trimmed by 3 bases and J by 4 bases, leaving 16 bases between them. Germline assignment: CDR1 SQVTM and CDR2 ANQGSEA. CDR3 length equals 15 residues.

V gene TRBV6-2 or TRBV6-3 combines with J gene TRBJ2-5; D unclear. Germline-derived CDR1 and CDR2 are MNHEY and SVGEGT. The CDR3 is made up of 13 amino acids. V dropped 4 bases and J dropped 2 bases, with 8 bases sitting between them. This CDR3 is CASSSDVQETQYF. In DNA, the CDR3 is TGTGCCAGCAGTTCCGACGTTCAAGAGACCCAGTACTTC.

V gene TRBV20-1 combines with J gene TRBJ2-2, with a weak D call TRBD2 (5 bases). The CDR3 sequence is 16 residues long. Germline assignment: CDR1 DFQATT and CDR2 SNEGSKA (reference sequence). With 7 bases removed from V and 6 bases from J, the gap between germline ends came to 24 bases. CDR3 region: CSVRKAGRLHPGELFF. CDR3 bases: TGCAGTGTCCGTAAGGCTGGGAGATTGCATCCCGGGGAGCTGTTTTTT.

This clonotype is classed as medium-sized. The V call is TRBV2, the J call TRBJ1-1; D unresolved. Trimming shortened V by 8 bases and J by 2 bases, and 18 bases separated the two germline ends. Germline-derived CDR1 and CDR2 are SNHLY and FYNNEI. The CDR3 spans 15 residues. CDR3 coding DNA: TGTGCCAGCCTTGAAAGGATAGATTATAACACTGAAGCTTTCTTT. Protein sequence: CASLERIDYNTEAFF.

This clonotype was counted a few times. The rearrangement links TRBV7-2 to TRBJ2-7, with 13 bases matching TRBD2. V lost 5 bases, J lost 9 bases, and 7 bases stayed unmatched. CDR1 and CDR2 (germline): SGHTA, FQGNSA. The CDR3 is 14 amino acids. The CDR3 DNA sequence: TGTGCCAGCAGCCCGCCCTGGACTAGCGGGGGGCAGTACTTC. It yields the protein CASSPPWTSGGQYF.

The chain uses TRBV6-2 or TRBV6-3 and TRBJ1-5, with a weak D call TRBD1 (5 bases). CDR3 length: 15 residues. CDR1 is MNHEY and CDR2 is SVGEGT in the germline V gene. V shed 2 bases and J shed 7 bases, with 15 bases lying between them. The CDR3 nucleotides read TGTGCCAGCAGTTACGGGTGGGGGGGGGAGCAGCCCCAGCATTTT. Translation: CASSYGWGGEQPQHF.

In its sample, this clonotype was seen once. The rearrangement uses TRBV11-3 and TRBJ2-3; TRBD1 matches at 10 bases. Unmatched junction bases numbered 4, after V lost 1 base and J lost 0 bases. In germline, CDR1 is SGHNT, CDR2 YENEEA. The CDR3 is made up of 17 amino acids. The CDR3 DNA sequence: TGTGCCAGCAGCTTAGGAGCGGGACAGGGGAGCACAGATACGCAGTATTTT. Protein product: CASSLGAGQGSTDTQYF. The full variable domain, rest sourced from reference TRBV11-3 and TRBJ2-3, is EAGVVQSPRYKIIEKKQPVAFWCNPISGHNTLYWYLQNLGQGPELLIRYENEEAVDDSQLPKDRFSAERLKGVDSTLKIQPAELGDSAVYLCASSLGAGQGSTDTQYFGPGTRLTVL.